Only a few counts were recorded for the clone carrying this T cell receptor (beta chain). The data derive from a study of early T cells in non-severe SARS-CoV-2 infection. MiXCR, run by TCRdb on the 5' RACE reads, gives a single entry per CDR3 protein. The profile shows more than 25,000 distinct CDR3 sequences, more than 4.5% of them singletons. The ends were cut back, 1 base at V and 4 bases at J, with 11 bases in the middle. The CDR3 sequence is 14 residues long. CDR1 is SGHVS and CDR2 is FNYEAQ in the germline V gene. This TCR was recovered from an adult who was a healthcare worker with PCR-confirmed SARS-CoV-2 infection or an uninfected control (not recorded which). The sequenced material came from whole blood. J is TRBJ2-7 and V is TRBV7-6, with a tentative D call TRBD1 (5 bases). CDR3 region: CASSLDSTVYEQYF. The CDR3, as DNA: TGTGCCAGCAGCTTAGACTCGACAGTATACGAGCAGTACTTC.